A selection of T cell receptor beta chains follows, all from one sample in a study of Ad26.COV2.S vaccination and SARS-CoV-2 variants. TCRdb keeps only in-frame clones here, not all; method: immunoSEQ multiplex PCR. The data show about 400,000 clones, around nine tenths seen once. The material sequenced was peripheral blood, taken in a trial of Ad26.COV2.S vaccine versus placebo. The receptor source for this set is a person between 18 and 59 years old who received the Ad26.COV2.S COVID-19 vaccine or a placebo. Both conserved end residues are part of each CDR3. A D gene is named only where the DNA matches it firmly. Clone sizes are given selectively: once, few, many, or a class where the clone is expanded.

j_call | d_call | cdr3_length | v_call | clone_size | cdr3_aa | cdr3_nt
TRBJ1-5 | - | 15 | TRBV19 | - | CASSLTGGRNQPQHF | TGTGCCAGTAGCCTGACGGGGGGCCGCAATCAGCCCCAGCATTTT
TRBJ2-7 | TRBD2 | 16 | TRBV28 | - | CASRAWGLDLTNEQYF | TGTGCCAGCAGGGCGTGGGGACTAGATCTCACTAACGAGCAGTACTTC
TRBJ1-5 | - | 14 | TRBV27 | - | CASSLSGSTQPQHF | TGTGCCAGCAGTTTATCGGGGTCGACCCAGCCCCAGCATTTT
TRBJ2-5 | TRBD1 | 15 | TRBV25-1 | - | CASSETRTGRETQYF | TGTGCCAGCAGTGAAACAAGGACAGGGAGAGAGACCCAGTACTTC
TRBJ2-2 | TRBD2 | 16 | TRBV9 | once | CASSVSAGDDTGELFF | TGTGCCAGCAGCGTATCAGCGGGAGATGACACCGGGGAGCTGTTTTTT
TRBJ1-4 | - | 15 | TRBV5-6 | - | CASSLKSAGDEKLFF | TGTGCCAGCAGCTTGAAGTCGGCAGGGGATGAAAAACTGTTTTTT
TRBJ2-2 | - | 13 | TRBV11-3 | - | CASRETGPGELFF | TGTGCCAGCAGGGAAACAGGGCCCGGGGAGCTGTTTTTT
TRBJ2-3 | - | 17 | TRBV27 | - | CASSFPRTRGRSDTQYF | TGTGCCAGCAGTTTCCCTCGAACGCGGGGCCGCTCAGATACGCAGTATTTT
TRBJ2-3 | TRBD2 | 17 | TRBV9 | - | CASSVEGTSGSTDTQYF | TGTGCCAGCAGCGTAGAAGGGACTAGCGGGAGTACAGATACGCAGTATTTT
TRBJ2-2 | - | 16 | TRBV21-1 | - | CASSYVRDREGGELFF | TGTGCCAGCAGTTACGTCCGGGACAGGGAGGGCGGGGAGCTGTTTTTT
TRBJ2-1 | TRBD2 | 15 | TRBV12-5 | - | CASGGRRGYYNEQFF | TGTGCTAGTGGGGGGAGGCGGGGGTACTACAATGAGCAGTTCTTC
TRBJ2-6 | - | 13 | TRBV28 | - | CASSISGANVLTF | TGTGCCAGCAGTATCTCTGGGGCCAACGTCCTGACTTTC
TRBJ2-7 | - | 12 | TRBV15 | - | CATSRDFYEQYF | TGTGCCACCAGCAGGGACTTCTACGAGCAGTACTTC
TRBJ2-7 | - | 14 | TRBV5-4 | few | CASSPGGRGYEQYF | TGTGCCAGCAGCCCTGGGGGCAGGGGATACGAGCAGTACTTC
TRBJ1-3 | - | 13 | TRBV2 | - | CASSETLGNTIYF | TGTGCCAGCAGTGAGACTCTAGGAAACACCATATATTTT
TRBJ2-1 | - | 15 | TRBV19 | few | CASSIPGGEWYEQFF | TGTGCCAGTAGTATTCCCGGGGGCGAGTGGTATGAGCAGTTCTTC
TRBJ2-1 | TRBD1 | 17 | TRBV15 | - | CATSRGIGAGGYNEQFF | TGTGCCACCAGCAGAGGGATAGGGGCAGGGGGCTACAATGAGCAGTTCTTC
TRBJ1-2 | - | 12 | TRBV7-2 | - | CASRVTDYGYTF | TGTGCCAGCAGGGTGACAGATTATGGCTACACCTTC